This TCR beta chain was captured in a study of shared T cell receptors in the human thymus. Germline values: CDR1 SGHRS, CDR2 YFSETQ. There are 18 residues in the CDR3. The V and J ends lost 3 bases and 2 bases, in that order; junction bases with no gene match: 5. The assay was immunoSEQ multiplex PCR, and TCRdb's table has in-frame clones only and misses some. The data hold hundreds of thousands of clones, with 88% observed a single time. This same sample was also taken into another study, of human thymus T cells. From that study: Donation was from healthy Finnish infants who were having corrective surgery that addressed congenital heart defects. Resections from corrective heart surgery supplied the thymus tissue. There appeared to be biased usage of V and J genes in thymic and blood repertoires. Related research examined unrelated individuals and reported that their thymic repertoires overlapped highly.

The V call is TRBV5-1, the J call TRBJ2-1, with 16 bases that match TRBD2. The clonotype was recovered from a boy in the first two years of life with a congenital heart defect. Sequences were obtained from thymocytes. DNA of the CDR3: TGCGCCAGCAGCTGGGGACTAGCGGGAGGGCTAACCTACAATGAGCAGTTCTTC. Protein: CASSWGLAGGLTYNEQFF.